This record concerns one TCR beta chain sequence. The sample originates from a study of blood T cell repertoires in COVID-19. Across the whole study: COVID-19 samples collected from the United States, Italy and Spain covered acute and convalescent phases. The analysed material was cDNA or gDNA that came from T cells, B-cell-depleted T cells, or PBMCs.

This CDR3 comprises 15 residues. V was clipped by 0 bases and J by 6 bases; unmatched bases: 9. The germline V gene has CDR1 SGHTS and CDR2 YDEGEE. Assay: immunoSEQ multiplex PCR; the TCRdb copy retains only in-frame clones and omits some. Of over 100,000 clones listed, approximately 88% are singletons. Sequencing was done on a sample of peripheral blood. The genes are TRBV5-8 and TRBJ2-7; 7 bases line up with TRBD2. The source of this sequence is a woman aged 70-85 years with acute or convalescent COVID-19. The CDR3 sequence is CASSLGLAATGEQYF. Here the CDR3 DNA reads TGTGCCAGCAGCTTGGGCCTAGCGGCCACTGGCGAGCAGTACTTC.